The next 11 T cell receptor beta chains were all read from a single sample in a study of blood T cell repertoires in COVID-19. Profiled with immunoSEQ multiplex PCR; TCRdb holds only in-frame clones, not every one. Among 200,000 to 250,000 clones listed, about four fifths were seen once. Sample: peripheral blood. The receptors stem from a woman aged 45-60 years with active or convalescent COVID-19.

In its sample, this clone was seen a few times. This chain connects TRBV19 to TRBJ1-5; a possible D gene is TRBD1 (6 bases). The CDR3 contains 14 residues. Germline CDR1 LNHDA, CDR2 SQIVND (reference sequence). V lost 5 bases, J lost 5 bases, and 13 bases lay in between. CDR3 loop: CASSHRTVHQPQHF. DNA for the CDR3: TGTGCCAGTAGTCACCGGACAGTCCATCAGCCCCAGCATTTT.

V is TRBV5-4 and J is TRBJ2-5, with a tentative D call TRBD2 (6 bases). Per germline, CDR1 SGHNT and CDR2 YYREEE (reference sequence). The CDR3 is 13 amino acids. V lost 3 bases, J lost 1 base, and 7 bases lay in between. In nucleotides, the CDR3 is TGTGCCAGCAGCTCGGGGGTCCAAGAGACCCAGTACTTC. Its translation is CASSSGVQETQYF.

The gene calls are TRBV5-1 and TRBJ2-3; D perhaps matches TRBD1 (5 bases). CDR1 is SGHRS and CDR2 is YFSETQ in the germline V gene. V was shortened by 0 bases and J by 6 bases, with 11 bases between the two germline ends. This CDR3 comprises 14 residues. The CDR3 here is CASSLGTPGDTQYF. The CDR3 nucleotides read TGCGCCAGCAGCTTGGGCACGCCAGGGGATACGCAGTATTTT.

The chain recombines TRBV19 with TRBJ1-2; D may be TRBD1 (6 bases). The length of the CDR3 is 14 residues. V lost 2 bases and J lost 2, with 9 bases in between. Germline CDR1 reads LNHDA; CDR2 reads SQIVND (reference sequence). CDR3 coding DNA: TGTGCCAGTAGTATATATACAGGGAACTATGGCTACACCTTC. Its translation: CASSIYTGNYGYTF.

The V gene is TRBV19, the J gene TRBJ1-6; a possible D gene is TRBD1 (6 bases). Germline CDR1 reads LNHDA; CDR2 reads SQIVND (reference sequence). V was trimmed by 1 base and J by 9 bases, leaving 16 bases between them. The CDR3 length is 16 residues. The CDR3 sequence is CASSIGPRGRGSPLHF. CDR3 nucleotide sequence: TGTGCCAGTAGTATAGGCCCGCGGGGGCGCGGTTCACCCCTCCACTTT.

This chain connects TRBV4-1 to TRBJ2-5; D may be TRBD1 (6 bases). Deletions cut 2 bases from V and 5 bases from J, with 12 bases between. The CDR3 has 14 amino acids. The germline V gene encodes CDR1 MGHRA and CDR2 YSYEKL. CDR3 amino acids: CASSQPRTAETQYF. For the CDR3, the DNA is TGCGCCAGCAGCCAACCCAGGACAGCCGAGACCCAGTACTTC.

Note on this clone: Different DNA sequences within this sample yield the same CDR3. The chain has TRBV2 and TRBJ1-1, with 7 bases matching TRBD1. The CDR3 has 14 amino acids. Germline V gives CDR1 SNHLY, CDR2 FYNNEI. V lost 6 bases, J lost 0 bases, and 4 bases stayed unmatched. CDR3 loop: CASSLQGMNTEAFF. In nucleotides, the CDR3 is TGTGCCAGCAGCCTACAGGGGATGAACACTGAAGCTTTCTTT.

The chain combines TRBV19 with TRBJ2-7; TRBD1 is a possible D gene (6 bases). This CDR3 has 14 amino acids. From germline, CDR1 is LNHDA and CDR2 SQIVND (reference sequence). V lost 7 bases, J lost 4 bases, and 17 bases lay in between. Written as DNA, the CDR3 is TGTGCCAGTATCACGGACAGATCAAATTACGAGCAGTACGTC. Translated: CASITDRSNYEQYV.

J is TRBJ2-1 and V is TRBV11-2, with TRBD2 matching over 8 bases. V lost 7 bases and J lost 0; bases outside the gene matches: 17. Germline CDR1 and CDR2: SGHAT and FQNNGV. There are 19 residues in the CDR3. The CDR3 here is CASIDIAGLRRGSYNEQFF. The CDR3 bases are TGTGCCAGCATCGACATAGCGGGGCTTCGTCGGGGCTCCTACAATGAGCAGTTCTTC. Complete variable domain (other parts from reference TRBV11-2 and TRBJ2-1): EAGVAQSPRYKIIEKRQSVAFWCNPISGHATLYWYQQILGQGPKLLIQFQNNGVVDDSQLPKDRFSAERLKGVDSTLKIQPAKLEDSAVYLCASIDIAGLRRGSYNEQFFGPGTRLTVL.

Only a few counts were recorded for this clone. The chain joins TRBV11-2 to TRBJ1-2; D is uncertain. The CDR3 totals 16 residues. Germline-derived CDR1 and CDR2 are SGHAT and FQNNGV. V was trimmed by 3 bases and J by 5 bases, leaving 19 bases between them. In nucleotides, the CDR3 is TGTGCCAGCAGCTTTAAGGGTGAAGCTCGGGATTATGGCTACACCTTC. Protein sequence: CASSFKGEARDYGYTF.

V gene TRBV29-1 combines with J gene TRBJ2-3, with TRBD2 matching over 7 bases. Germline V CDR1 and CDR2: SQVTM, ANQGSEA. Germline trimming cut 6 bases from V and 1 base from J; bases unmatched to any gene: 7. This CDR3 comprises 14 residues. In DNA, the CDR3 is TGCAGCGTCGCCCGCGCGGGAGGCACAGATACGCAGTATTTT. It is translated as CSVARAGGTDTQYF.